This T cell receptor (beta chain) appears in the sequencing data of a study of cytomegalovirus exposure and HLA in healthy donors. Amplification used 60 Vbeta primers and 13 Jbeta primers. The assay was immunoSEQ multiplex PCR, and TCRdb's table has in-frame clones only and misses some. The sample records 150,000 to 200,000 clones, roughly four fifths being singletons. General observations from the study: Cytomegalovirus association was listed for 150 or so TCR beta chains. Later analysis revealed greater clonal expansion in HLA-associated TCR beta chains than in equally common others.

V lost 3 bases to trimming and J lost 3 bases; unmatched junction nucleotides: 4. CDR3 length equals 14 residues. Germline CDR1 is MNHEY and CDR2 is SMNVEV (reference sequence). Concerning this clone itself: The target antigen is unknown.

The rearrangement links TRBV27 to TRBJ2-7, with TRBD2 matching over 8 bases. Material for sequencing was PBMCs. The sequence came from a man between 18 and 29 years old in good health and CMV-seronegative. The CDR3 loop is CASSLSRGGYEQYF. In DNA, the CDR3 is TGTGCCAGCAGTTTGTCTCGGGGGGGCTACGAGCAGTACTTC.